One and the same sample provided the 20 T cell receptor beta chains below, sequenced in a study of OX40 agonist ivuxolimab in advanced cancers. Generated by immunoSEQ multiplex PCR, the TCRdb table keeps only in-frame clones and is missing some. The table shows 70,000 to 85,000 clones, with about 82% occurring only once. The sequencing here drew on CD4+ or CD8+ T cells sorted from blood, taken in a trial of the OX40 agonist ivuxolimab. Receptors were obtained from an adult with an advanced solid tumor such as melanoma, head and neck, liver or kidney cancer.

This chain uses TRBV28 with TRBJ1-5; a weak D match, TRBD1 (6 bases). Trimming left V 8 bases short and J 2 bases short, with 19 bases between. The CDR3 has 16 amino acids. Germline loops: CDR1 MDHEN, CDR2 SYDVKM. The CDR3 nucleotides read TGTGCCAGCCTGGGGGCCAGGACGACGGGCAATCAGCCCCAGCATTTT. It specifies CASLGARTTGNQPQHF. Full variable domain (rest looked up from reference TRBV28 and TRBJ1-5): DVKVTQSSRYLVKRTGEKVFLECVQDMDHENMFWYRQDPGLGLRLIYFSYDVKMKEKGDIPEGYSVSREKKERFSLILESASTNQTSMYLCASLGARTTGNQPQHFGDGTRLSIL.

The gene calls are TRBV5-1 and TRBJ2-7; D is perhaps TRBD1 (5 bases). The germline V and J ends were trimmed by 1 base and 3 bases, with 20 bases remaining between them. The CDR3 is 17 amino acids. Germline assignment: CDR1 SGHRS and CDR2 YFSETQ. The chain's CDR3 is CASSLNRLRINYYEQYV. The CDR3 nucleotides are TGCGCCAGCAGCTTGAACAGGCTGAGAATTAATTACTACGAGCAGTACGTC.

This chain links TRBV7-2 with TRBJ2-4, with 9 bases aligning to TRBD1. V lost 3 bases, J lost 2 bases, and 5 bases stayed unmatched. Germline lookup yields CDR1 SGHTA and CDR2 FQGNSA. The CDR3 length is 16 residues. CDR3 protein: CASSFSGTGSKNIQYF. Written as DNA, the CDR3 is TGTGCCAGCAGCTTCTCAGGGACAGGGTCCAAAAACATTCAGTACTTC.

The J gene is TRBJ1-4, the V gene TRBV19; 7 nucleotides align to TRBD1. V lost 3 bases and J lost 8; bases outside the gene matches: 9. The CDR3 covers 15 residues. Germline-derived CDR1 and CDR2 are LNHDA and SQIVND (reference sequence). CDR3 sequence reads: CASSISTGIIEKLFF. DNA for the CDR3: TGTGCCAGTAGTATTTCGACAGGGATTATAGAAAAACTGTTTTTT.

Notes on this clone: A junction boundary mismatches the germline segment, possibly from a read error. The CDR3 bases are TGTGCCAACAGCTTAGGGCAGATTAGCGGGAGCCCGACAGATACGCAGTATTTT. As protein: CANSLGQISGSPTDTQYF. The chain recombines TRBV7-9 with TRBJ2-3; the match to TRBD2 covers 9 bases. The CDR3 is 18 amino acids. Germline V gene data show CDR1 as SEHNR and CDR2 as FQNEAQ (reference sequence).

This chain links TRBV27 with TRBJ2-3, with D possibly matching TRBD2 (6 bases). V lost 0 bases to trimming and J lost 7 bases, with 20 bases between them. The germline CDR1 and CDR2 sequences are MNHEY and SMNVEV (reference sequence). CDR3 length: 17 amino acids. The CDR3 region is CASSLSGGRGLGNTQYF. In DNA form, the CDR3 reads TGTGCCAGCAGTTTATCGGGGGGTAGAGGGCTGGGGAATACGCAGTATTTT.

The DNA for the CDR3 is TGTGCCAGCAGACAGGGAGGAGGAACCTACAATGAGCAGTTCTTC. Protein product: CASRQGGGTYNEQFF. The chain joins TRBV6-5 to TRBJ2-1; D might be TRBD1 or TRBD2, each matching 6 bases. Germline V gene lookup returns CDR1 MNHEY and CDR2 SVGAGI. V lost 6 bases, J lost 2 bases, and 14 bases lay in between. The CDR3 is made up of 15 amino acids.

The chain couples TRBV6-5 to TRBJ2-6, with a tentative D call TRBD1 (5 bases). CDR3 length: 15 residues. V was pared by 6 bases and J by 0 bases, with 9 bases between. Germline V gives CDR1 MNHEY, CDR2 SVGAGI. In DNA form, the CDR3 reads TGTGCCAGCAGCCCAGGGTCCTCTGGGGCCAACGTCCTGACTTTC. As protein: CASSPGSSGANVLTF.

The V call is TRBV27, the J call TRBJ2-5; possible D gene TRBD2, 6 bases. V gave up 2 bases and J gave up 2 bases, with 9 bases separating them. The CDR3 spans 14 residues. Germline CDR1 is MNHEY and CDR2 is SMNVEV (reference sequence). Here the CDR3 reads CASSLRTTQETQYF. CDR3 bases: TGTGCCAGCAGTTTAAGGACTACTCAAGAGACCCAGTACTTC.

This sequence joins TRBV7-2 and TRBJ1-5; D unresolved. The CDR3 is 12 residues long. Germline CDR1 reads SGHTA; CDR2 reads FQGNSA. Trimming took 3 bases from V and 9 from J, leaving 9 bases between them. The CDR3 spells CASSLSAGPQHF. The CDR3 DNA follows: TGTGCCAGCAGCTTGTCGGCAGGGCCCCAGCATTTT.

The V gene is TRBV6-6, the J gene TRBJ2-1; 7 nucleotides line up with TRBD2. There are 14 residues in the CDR3. CDR1 and CDR2 from the germline V gene are MNHNY and SVGAGI (reference sequence). V shed 6 bases, J shed 0 bases, and the junction held 2 bases outside the gene matches. CDR3 in DNA: TGTGCCAGCAGCGGGACTACCTCCTACAATGAGCAGTTCTTC. This encodes CASSGTTSYNEQFF.

This rearrangement joins TRBV30 to TRBJ2-3; TRBD1 matches 8 bases. CDR1 is GTSNPN and CDR2 is SVGIG in the germline V gene (reference sequence). With V trimmed by 7 bases and J by 4 bases, 7 bases remained unmatched. The CDR3 has 13 residues. Here the CDR3 reads CALDREEADTQYF. The CDR3 DNA reads TGTGCCTTGGACAGGGAAGAAGCAGATACGCAGTATTTT.

The chain has TRBV27 and TRBJ2-2; no reliable D call. CDR3 length: 13 residues. Deletions cut 0 bases from V and 9 bases from J, with 8 bases between. Germline V gives CDR1 MNHEY, CDR2 SMNVEV (reference sequence). The CDR3 nucleotides read TGTGCCAGCAGTTTATCATCCGTCTGGGAGCTGTTTTTT. Protein product: CASSLSSVWELFF.

The chain employs TRBV19 and TRBJ1-5; a weak D match, TRBD1 (6 bases). Germline CDR1 LNHDA, CDR2 SQIVND (reference sequence). CDR3 length equals 15 residues. The ends were cut back, 2 bases at V and 3 bases at J, with 11 bases in the middle. CDR3 in amino acids: CASSIQWGANQPQHF. The CDR3 DNA reads as TGTGCCAGTAGTATACAATGGGGGGCCAATCAGCCCCAGCATTTT.

The chain links TRBV28 to TRBJ1-5; the match to TRBD1 covers 8 bases. Germline-derived CDR1 and CDR2 are MDHEN and SYDVKM. V lost 7 bases to trimming and J lost 0 bases; unmatched junction nucleotides: 11. The CDR3 runs to 17 residues. In nucleotides, the CDR3 is TGTGCCAGCACTTCCGGACAGGGACCATATAGCAATCAGCCCCAGCATTTT. This encodes CASTSGQGPYSNQPQHF.

The chain recombines TRBV11-2 with TRBJ2-1; 9 positions match TRBD2. The germline gives CDR1 SGHAT, CDR2 FQNNGV. The CDR3 runs 14 residues. J was trimmed by 5 bases and V by 5 bases; bases with no gene match: 4. The CDR3 loop reads CASSPGTSHNEQFF. The CDR3 DNA sequence: TGTGCCAGCAGCCCCGGGACTAGCCACAATGAGCAGTTCTTC.

The rearrangement links TRBV7-2 to TRBJ2-7; 7 bases are a match to TRBD1. Germline CDR1 SGHTA, CDR2 FQGNSA. The J segment lost 5 bases and the V segment lost 4 bases, leaving 5 bases of the junction unmatched. The CDR3 covers 13 residues. The DNA for the CDR3 is TGTGCCAGCAGCTCACCGGGACAGAACGAGCAGTACGTC. This encodes CASSSPGQNEQYV.

This clone was seen a few times. This CDR3 is CASSFSGVQETQYF. The CDR3 DNA reads TGTGCCAGCAGCTTCAGCGGAGTCCAAGAGACCCAGTACTTC. This chain links TRBV5-5 with TRBJ2-5, with a tentative D call TRBD2 (5 bases). The germline CDR1 and CDR2 sequences are SGHKS and YYEKEE (reference sequence). The CDR3 has 14 amino acids. Between the trimmed V and J ends, which lost 2 bases and 1 base, there was a span of 9 bases.

This chain links TRBV2 with TRBJ1-6; D gene unclear. Germline values: CDR1 SNHLY, CDR2 FYNNEI. The CDR3 covers 18 residues. V lost 1 base, J lost 8 bases, and 21 bases lay in between. CDR3 residues: CASSEGFSGQVPYSPLHF. The CDR3 DNA sequence: TGTGCCAGCAGTGAAGGATTTAGCGGGCAGGTACCCTATTCACCCCTCCACTTT.

The V and J genes are TRBV2 and TRBJ2-7; D perhaps matches TRBD2 (6 bases). The CDR3 runs 11 residues. V lost 7 bases, J lost 8 bases, and 12 bases lay in between. Germline CDR1 reads SNHLY; CDR2 reads FYNNEI. In nucleotides, the CDR3 is TGTGCCAGCACCGGGGACTCCAAGCAGTACTTC. As protein: CASTGDSKQYF.